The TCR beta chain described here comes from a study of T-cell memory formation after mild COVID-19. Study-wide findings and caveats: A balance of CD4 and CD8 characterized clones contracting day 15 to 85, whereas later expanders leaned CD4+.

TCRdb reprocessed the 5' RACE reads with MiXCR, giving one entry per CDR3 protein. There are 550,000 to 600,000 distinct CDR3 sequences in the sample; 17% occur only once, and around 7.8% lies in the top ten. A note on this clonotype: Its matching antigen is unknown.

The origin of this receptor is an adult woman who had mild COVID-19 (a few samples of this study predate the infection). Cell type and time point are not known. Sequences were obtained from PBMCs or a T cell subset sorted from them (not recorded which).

CDR3: CASSYSPRGRGRYSPLHF. The CDR3 bases are TGTGCCAGCAGTTACTCGCCTCGCGGCAGGGGGCGGTATTCACCCCTCCACTTT. This chain connects TRBV6-6 to TRBJ1-6; 8 positions agree with TRBD1. Germline-derived CDR1 and CDR2 are MNHNY and SVGAGI (reference sequence). Losses at the gene ends were 0 bases for V and 8 bases for J; bases not matched to a gene: 12. The CDR3 sequence is 18 residues long.